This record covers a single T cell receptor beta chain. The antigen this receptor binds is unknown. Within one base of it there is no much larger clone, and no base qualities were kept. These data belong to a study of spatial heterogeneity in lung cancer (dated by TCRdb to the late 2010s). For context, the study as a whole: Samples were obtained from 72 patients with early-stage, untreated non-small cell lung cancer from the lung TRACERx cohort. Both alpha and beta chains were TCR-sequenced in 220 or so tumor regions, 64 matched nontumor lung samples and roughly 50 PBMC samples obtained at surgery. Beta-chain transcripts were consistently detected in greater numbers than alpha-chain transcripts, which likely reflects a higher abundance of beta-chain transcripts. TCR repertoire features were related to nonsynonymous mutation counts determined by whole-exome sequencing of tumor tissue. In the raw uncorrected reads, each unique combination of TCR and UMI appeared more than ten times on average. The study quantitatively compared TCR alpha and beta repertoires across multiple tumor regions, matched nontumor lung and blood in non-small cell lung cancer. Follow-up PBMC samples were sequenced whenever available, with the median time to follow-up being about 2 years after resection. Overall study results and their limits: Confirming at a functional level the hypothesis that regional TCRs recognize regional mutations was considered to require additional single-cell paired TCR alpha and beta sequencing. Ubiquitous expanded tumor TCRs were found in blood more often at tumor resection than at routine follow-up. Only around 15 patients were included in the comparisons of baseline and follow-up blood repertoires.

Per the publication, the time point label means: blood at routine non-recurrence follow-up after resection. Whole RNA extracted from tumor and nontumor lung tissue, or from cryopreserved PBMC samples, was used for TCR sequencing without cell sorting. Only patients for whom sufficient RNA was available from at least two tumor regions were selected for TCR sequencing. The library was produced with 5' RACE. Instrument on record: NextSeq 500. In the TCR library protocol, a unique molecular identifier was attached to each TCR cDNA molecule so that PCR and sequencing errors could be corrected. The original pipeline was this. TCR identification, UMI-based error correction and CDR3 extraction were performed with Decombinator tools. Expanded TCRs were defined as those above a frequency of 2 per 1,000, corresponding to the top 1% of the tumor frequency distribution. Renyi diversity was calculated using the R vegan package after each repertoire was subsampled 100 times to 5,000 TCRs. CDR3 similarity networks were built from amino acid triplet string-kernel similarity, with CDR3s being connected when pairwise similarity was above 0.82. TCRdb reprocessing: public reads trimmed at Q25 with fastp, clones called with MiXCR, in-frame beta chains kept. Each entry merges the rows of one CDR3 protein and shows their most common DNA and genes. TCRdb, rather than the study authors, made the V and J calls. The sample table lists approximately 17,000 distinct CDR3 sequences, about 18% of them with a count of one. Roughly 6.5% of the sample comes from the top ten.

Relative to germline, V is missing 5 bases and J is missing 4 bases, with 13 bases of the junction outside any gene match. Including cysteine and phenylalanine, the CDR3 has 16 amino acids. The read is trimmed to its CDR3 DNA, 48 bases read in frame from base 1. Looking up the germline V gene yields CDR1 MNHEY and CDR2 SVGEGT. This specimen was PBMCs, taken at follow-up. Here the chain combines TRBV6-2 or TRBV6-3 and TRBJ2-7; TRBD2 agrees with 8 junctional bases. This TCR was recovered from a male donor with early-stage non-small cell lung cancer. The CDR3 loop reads CASSQRPTSVGYEQYF. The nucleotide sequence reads TGTGCCAGCAGTCAACGCCCGACTAGCGTCGGGTACGAGCAGTACTTC.